This TCR beta chain was documented in a study of identical twins. TCRdb reprocessed the 5' RACE reads via MiXCR and lists one record per CDR3 protein. The data hold just under 650,000 distinct CDR3 sequences, with 7.1% observed a single time. This clonotype has only a few counts. The same data also went into a second study, on yellow fever vaccine responses in identical twins.

The TCR comes from a young woman in good health. The sequenced material came from PBMCs.

The DNA for the CDR3 is TGTGCCAGCAGTCGACAGCTGTCTAACTATGGCTACACCTTC. It yields the protein CASSRQLSNYGYTF. This chain uses TRBV12-3 or TRBV12-4 with TRBJ1-2, with D possibly being TRBD1 (5 bases). The CDR3 spans 14 residues. V was clipped by 5 bases and J by 0 bases, with 10 bases between them.